This TCR beta chain was obtained from a study of blood T cells in healthy people across ages. Primers used in a second PCR of roughly 6 to 11 cycles were a sample-barcoded 5' primer and a J-beta primer mix. Each CDR3 protein is one row after TCRdb ran MiXCR on the 5' RACE reads. Among approximately 1.5 million distinct CDR3 sequences listed, 30% to 35% were seen once. Per sample, at least 5 micrograms of total RNA were extracted. This clonotype was seen once. Antigen specificity is unknown. Broader study findings: It was found that TCR beta diversity correlated strongly with the percentage of naive T cells.

V shed 0 bases and J shed 1 base, with 9 bases lying between them. Germline V gives CDR1 SEHNR, CDR2 FQNEAQ (reference sequence). This CDR3 has 15 amino acids. The chain couples TRBV7-9 to TRBJ2-5; D ambiguous. Sequencing used blood. The origin of this receptor is a woman younger than 45 in good health. CDR3 residues: CASSLAQYFQETQYF. CDR3 sequence (DNA): TGTGCCAGCAGCTTAGCCCAGTACTTCCAAGAGACCCAGTACTTC.